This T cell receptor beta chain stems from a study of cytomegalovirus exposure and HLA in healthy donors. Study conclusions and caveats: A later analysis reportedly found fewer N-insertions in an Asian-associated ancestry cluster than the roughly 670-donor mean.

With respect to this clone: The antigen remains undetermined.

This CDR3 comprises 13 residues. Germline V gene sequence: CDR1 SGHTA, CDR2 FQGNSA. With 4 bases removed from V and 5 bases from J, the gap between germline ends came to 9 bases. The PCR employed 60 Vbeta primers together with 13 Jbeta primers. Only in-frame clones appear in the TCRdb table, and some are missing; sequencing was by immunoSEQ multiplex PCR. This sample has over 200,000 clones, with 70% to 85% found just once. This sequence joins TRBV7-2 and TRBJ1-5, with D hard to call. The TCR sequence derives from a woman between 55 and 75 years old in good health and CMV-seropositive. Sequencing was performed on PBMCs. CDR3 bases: TGTGCCAGCAGCTCCTCCCAGGATCAGCCCCAGCATTTT. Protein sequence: CASSSSQDQPQHF. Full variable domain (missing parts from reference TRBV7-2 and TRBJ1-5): GAGVSQSPSNKVTEKGKDVELRCDPISGHTALYWYRQSLGQGLEFLIYFQGNSAPDKSGLPSDRFSAERTGGSVSTLTIQRTQQEDSAVYLCASSSSQDQPQHFGDGTRLSIL.